This T cell receptor beta chain was obtained from a study of T and B cells in COVID-19 patients (dated by TCRdb to 2020 to 2022). Regarding the complete study: In this study, adaptive immunity was profiled in COVID-19 patients who either had active infection or had recovered, using TRB and IGH repertoire sequencing of peripheral blood. Up to 9 follow-up blood samples were collected per patient, with some samples spanning different disease stages in the same individual. Because samples were available both during active disease and after recovery, a couple of patients were counted in both the recovered and the active cohorts. The repository of TCR and BCR sequences included just under 70 time points from 37 patients, and more than 7 million TCR sequences were analysed. A recovered cohort comprised roughly 19 patients contributing fewer than 25 samples, mostly after mild to moderate COVID-19 managed as outpatients. Comorbidities linked to unfavorable COVID-19 outcome were present in 18 of 20 patients in the active-infection cohort. In the active-infection cohort, about 60% of the roughly 20 patients were critically ill and required mechanical ventilation or ECMO. The recovered cohort had a median age of about 37 years, compared with approximately 70 years in the active-infection cohort. An age-matched reference group of some 42 healthy donors negative for COVID-19 antibodies was used as the comparison for repertoire analyses. What the study reported, not specific to this receptor: TRB repertoires were highly clonal in active COVID-19, whereas diversity and richness at recovery rose above healthy donor levels. In patients with COVID-19, the usage of TRBV/TRBJ genes was reported to be strongly skewed. Few blood samples were available from mildly ill patients while symptoms were present or from severe cases at early time points. The recovered cohort had roughly 2,100 exclusive TCR clusters, including 31 low-pGen clusters. It was stated that prospective validation of the reported TCR clusters was required before the clusters could be put to clinical use. Specific T cell subsets (CD4+/Treg/CD8+) and sorted SARS-CoV-2-responsive or tetramer+ T cells had not yet been sequenced, with those experiments still ongoing. The cohort was considered too small to assess HLA contributions to COVID-19 susceptibility or severity.

TRB repertoires were amplified using about 240-550 ng of genomic DNA isolated from blood. This clonotype is identified as medium-sized (0.01 to 0.1%). Its antigen is not yet known. Per-base quality was not reported, and no clone a single base away is much larger than it. Sequencing relied on an Illumina MiSeq. TRB rearrangements were amplified by multiplex PCR with BIOMED2 TRB-A/B primer pools. Illumina-compatible adapters and 7-nucleotide sample barcodes were attached to the amplicons through two consecutive PCRs. Phusion HS II polymerase was used for all library PCRs. Amplicons were purified from gel with the NucleoSpin Gel and PCR Clean-up kit, quantified on Qubit, and pooled at roughly 3.9 nM. Amplicon pool quality was checked on an Agilent 2100 Bioanalyzer before Illumina next-generation sequencing. Regarding the original processing steps: MiXCR 3.0.8 with the default MiXCR reference library was used to annotate TRB rearrangements. Non-productive reads and sequences with fewer than 2 reads were excluded, and each unique CDR3 nucleotide sequence counted as one clone. R 3.5.1 was used to calculate clonality, diversity, richness and V-J gene usage. GLIPH2 was used to cluster TCRs based on CDR3 similarity, and OLGA was used to calculate the generation probabilities. Only GLIPH2 clusters containing at least four unique TCR clonotypes present in at least three individuals were kept. TCRdb's own reprocessing of the public reads used fastp at Q25 and MiXCR and kept productive beta chains. Duplicate CDR3 protein sequences are folded into a single record with the most common DNA and genes. Here the V and J calls rest on TCRdb's processing, not on the authors' analysis. Within this sample are approximately 6,000 distinct CDR3 sequences, with about 26% of them counted one time only. 10% to 15% of the sample goes to the ten largest clones.

The CDR3 holds 12 amino acids from the cysteine to the phenylalanine. The retained sequence is limited to the CDR3, 36 bases, with the frame set at the first base. Based on the germline V gene (reference sequence), the CDR1 and CDR2 sequences are GTSNPN and SVGIG. Relative to germline, V is 3 bases shorter and J is 3 bases shorter, with 6 bases between their ends. The sequence joins TRBV30 to TRBJ2-1, and perhaps TRBD2 as D gene, on 5 matching bases. Sequenced input: blood. The receptor's source is a human donor with active COVID-19. The DNA sequence is given as TGTGCCTGGAGAGGACTCTACAATGAGCAGTTCTTC. It translates as CAWRGLYNEQFF.